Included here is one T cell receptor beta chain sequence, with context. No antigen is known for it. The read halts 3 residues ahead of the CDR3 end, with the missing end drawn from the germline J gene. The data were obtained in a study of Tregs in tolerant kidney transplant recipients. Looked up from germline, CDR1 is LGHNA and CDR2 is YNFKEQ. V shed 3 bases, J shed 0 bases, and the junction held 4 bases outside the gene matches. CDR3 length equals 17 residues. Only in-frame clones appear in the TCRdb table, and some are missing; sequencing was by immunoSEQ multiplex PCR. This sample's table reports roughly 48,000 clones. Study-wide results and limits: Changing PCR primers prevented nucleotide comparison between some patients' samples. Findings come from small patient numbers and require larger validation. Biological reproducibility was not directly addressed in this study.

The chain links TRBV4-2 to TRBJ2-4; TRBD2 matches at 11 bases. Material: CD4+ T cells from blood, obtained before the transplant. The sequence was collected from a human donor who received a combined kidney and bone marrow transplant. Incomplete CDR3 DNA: TGTGCCAGCAGCCAGGGACTAGCGGCCCTAGCCAAAAACATT. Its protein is CASSQGLAALAKNI. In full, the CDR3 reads CASSQGLAALAKNIQYF.